This entry concerns a single T cell receptor (beta chain). The antigen it binds to is not known. It has no much larger one-base neighbor in the sample; base qualities were not kept. Collaborating institutions collected whole blood in K2EDTA tubes following their own protocols. For TCRbeta analysis, collaborators shipped samples as frozen whole blood, isolated PBMCs, or DNA extracted from either of those sample types. This sample is drawn from a study of blood T cell repertoires in COVID-19 (dated by TCRdb to 2019 to 2021). Study-wide context: Collaborator samples came from the United States, Italy and Spain and covered acute and convalescent phases of COVID-19. Where available, HLA class I and class II types were obtained from metadata supplied by the sample provider rather than from assay-based typing. The dataset comprised deeply sampled blood TCRbeta repertoires from subjects exposed to, actively infected with, or recovered from COVID-19. The repertoires were released in a freely available public database intended as a resource for research on the immune response to SARS-CoV-2. The prospective study material was composed of cDNA or gDNA derived from T cells, B-cell-depleted T cells, or PBMCs. Nearly every sample came with metadata listing a de-identified subject ID, COVID-19 status, age in years and sex. Samples came from the ongoing ImmuneRACE study (first 160 participants) plus 1,254 subjects from 6 global collaborators. Summary of the overall study and its limitations: How much clinical and demographic metadata was included differed by source and by participant, and the metadata was provided uncurated.

TCRbeta CDR3 regions were amplified from genomic DNA using the immunoSEQ Assay, a bias-controlled multiplex PCR. In the authors' own workflow: The number of nucleated cells in each sample was estimated from the amplification of reference gene primers within the assay. To quantify the absolute abundance of each unique TCRbeta CDR3 rearrangement, sequence reads were collapsed and filtered. For each sample, productive Simpson clonality was calculated as the square root of Simpson's diversity index over productive rearrangements. In TCRdb, the immuneACCESS table is reduced to in-frame sequences with V and J assigned. These tables do not hold every clone; where another copy was compared, an unresolved V gene accounts for under half, and the others remain unexplained. From that table come the V and J calls and clone size; the DNA was used to work out D and trimming. The sample table lists about 300,000 clones, about 88% of them with a count of one. The top ten hold about 1.2% of the sample.

The junction shows trimming of 4 bases on V and 0 bases on J, plus 22 bases between the germline ends. CDR1 LGHDT and CDR2 YNNKEL were looked up in the germline V gene (reference sequence). The cysteine opens and the phenylalanine closes a CDR3 of 19 amino acids. The DNA shown is the 57-base CDR3, in frame from base 1. The sequencing input was peripheral blood. The V and J segments used are TRBV3-1 (or the pseudogene TRBV3-2) and TRBJ1-3, with a tentative D gene TRBD1 over 5 matching bases. This TCR was sampled from a man aged 65-85 years with acute or convalescent COVID-19. The bases read TGTGCCAGCAGCCCGCGTGACAGAAGCCTCGAAACCTCTGGAAACACCATATATTTT. Translated, it gives CASSPRDRSLETSGNTIYF.